The next 27 T cell receptor beta chains were all read from a single sample in a study of technical replicates of blood from a handful of donors. TCRdb's copy holds only in-frame clones and misses some; the assay was immunoSEQ multiplex PCR. The sample lists 87,000 or so clones, about 92% seen once, with about 0.27% in the top ten. The specimen was T cells isolated from PBMCs. These receptor sequences come from a human donor in good health.

The genes are TRBV5-5 and TRBJ2-7; weak D call: TRBD1 (5 bases). Germline V gene data show CDR1 as SGHKS and CDR2 as YYEKEE (reference sequence). This CDR3 spans 13 amino acids. The V end lost 0 bases, the J end lost 1 base, and 5 bases lay between the germline ends. CDR3 protein: CASSLDRSYEQYF. The CDR3 bases are TGTGCCAGCAGCTTGGACAGGTCCTACGAGCAGTACTTC.

The chain links TRBV2 to TRBJ2-7; D ambiguous. Trimming left V 3 bases short and J 9 bases short, with 12 bases between. The germline V gene has CDR1 SNHLY and CDR2 FYNNEI. The CDR3 totals 12 residues. CDR3 amino acids: CASSEGRLGQYF. CDR3 nucleotides: TGTGCCAGCAGTGAGGGCCGCCTGGGGCAGTACTTC.

This clone was detected once. The CDR3 DNA sequence: TGTGCCAGCAGGGGGACAGGGGACGGCTACGAGCAGTACTTC. It codes for CASRGTGDGYEQYF. The rearrangement uses TRBV6-6 and TRBJ2-7, with 10 bases fitting TRBD1. Germline loops: CDR1 MNHNY, CDR2 SVGAGI (reference sequence). The CDR3 has 14 amino acids. Unmatched junction bases numbered 5, after V lost 6 bases and J lost 3 bases.

The V call is TRBV5-5, the J call TRBJ1-2, with D possibly matching TRBD1 (5 bases). V lost 4 bases to trimming and J lost 7 bases, with 17 bases between them. CDR1 is SGHKS, CDR2 YYEKEE, per germline (reference sequence). This CDR3 comprises 14 residues. CDR3 sequence: CASSVRPGLSGYTF. In DNA form, the CDR3 reads TGTGCCAGCAGCGTAAGGCCAGGGCTTAGTGGCTACACCTTC.

The gene calls are TRBV5-6 and TRBJ1-4; TRBD1 is a possible D gene (5 bases). The V gene's germline CDR1 is SGHDT and CDR2 YYEEEE. This CDR3 is built from 14 residues. Between the trimmed V and J ends, which lost 6 bases and 5 bases, there was a span of 14 bases. The CDR3 coding sequence is TGTGCCAGCACCCTTAACAGGATGAATGAAAAACTGTTTTTT. Translation gives CASTLNRMNEKLFF. Full variable domain (outside the CDR3, taken from reference TRBV5-6 and TRBJ1-4): DAGVTQSPTHLIKTRGQQVTLRCSPKSGHDTVSWYQQALGQGPQFIFQYYEEEERQRGNFPDRFSGHQFPNYSSELNVNALLLGDSALYLCASTLNRMNEKLFFGSGTQLSVL.

This clone was recorded once. The rearrangement uses TRBV7-2 and TRBJ2-7; 14 bases line up with TRBD2. CDR1 is SGHTA and CDR2 is FQGNSA in the germline V gene. V lost 0 bases to trimming and J lost 5 bases; unmatched junction nucleotides: 6. This CDR3 spans 17 amino acids. The CDR3, as DNA: TGTGCCAGCAGCTTAGCAGGGACTAGCGGGAGCATCGACGAGCAGTACTTC. It translates to CASSLAGTSGSIDEQYF.

This rearrangement joins TRBV7-3 to TRBJ1-1; D possibly corresponds to TRBD1 (6 bases). V was pared by 2 bases and J by 6 bases, with 16 bases between. This CDR3 spans 15 amino acids. Germline CDR1 SGHTA, CDR2 FQGTGA. The CDR3 DNA reads as TGTGCCAGCAGCTTATTGGGCGGCGAGGGGGCTGAAGCTTTCTTT. It encodes CASSLLGGEGAEAFF. Complete variable domain (other parts from reference TRBV7-3 and TRBJ1-1): GAGVSQTPSNKVTEKGKYVELRCDPISGHTALYWYRQSLGQGPEFLIYFQGTGAADDSGLPNDRFFAVRPEGSVSTLKIQRTERGDSAVYLCASSLLGGEGAEAFFGQGTRLTVV.

The chain employs TRBV6-5 and TRBJ1-2; D is uncertain. CDR1 and CDR2 from the germline V gene are MNHEY and SVGAGI. V shed 0 bases and J shed 3 bases, with 5 bases lying between them. The CDR3 is 13 amino acids. Here the CDR3 DNA reads TGTGCCAGCAGTTACTCTCATGACTATGGCTACACCTTC. This sequence encodes CASSYSHDYGYTF.

The rearrangement links TRBV7-9 to TRBJ2-1; no clear D gene. The CDR3 length is 16 residues. The V end lost 5 bases, the J end lost 0 bases, and 14 bases lay between the germline ends. Germline values: CDR1 SEHNR, CDR2 FQNEAQ (reference sequence). CDR3 coding DNA: TGTGCCAGCAGCGCCATCCATCCTACCTCCTACAATGAGCAGTTCTTC. It specifies CASSAIHPTSYNEQFF.

This clone has only a few counts. This chain connects TRBV19 to TRBJ1-4; D remains unclear. The germline CDR1 and CDR2 sequences are LNHDA and SQIVND (reference sequence). Trimming removed 3 bases at V and 5 bases at J, with 16 bases between. The length of the CDR3 is 16 residues. The CDR3 bases are TGTGCCAGTAGTATCAGGACTTTTTCGAGGAATGAAAAACTGTTTTTT. Protein sequence: CASSIRTFSRNEKLFF.

The rearrangement uses TRBV28 and TRBJ2-7, with D perhaps matching TRBD2 (5 bases). Germline values: CDR1 MDHEN, CDR2 SYDVKM. CDR3 size: 18 residues. V was clipped by 2 bases and J by 2 bases, with 22 bases between them. The CDR3 region is CASSLRLGIGSPTYEQYF. CDR3 sequence (DNA): TGTGCCAGCAGTTTACGCCTCGGGATTGGAAGCCCGACCTACGAGCAGTACTTC.

J is TRBJ1-4 and V is TRBV15; a possible D gene is TRBD1 (6 bases). The CDR3 contains 16 residues. The V gene's germline CDR1 is LNHNV and CDR2 YYDKDF (reference sequence). Trimming stripped 8 bases from V and 2 bases from J, with 18 bases between. The CDR3 protein is CATARSWGPTNEKLFF. CDR3 DNA sequence: TGTGCCACCGCCCGAAGTTGGGGGCCGACTAATGAAAAACTGTTTTTT.

This rearrangement joins TRBV5-8 to TRBJ2-1; maybe TRBD1 (6 bases). CDR1 and CDR2 from the germline V gene are SGHTS and YDEGEE. V shed 4 bases and J shed 0 bases, with 11 bases lying between them. The CDR3 spans 15 residues. The CDR3: CASSRDRSSYNEQFF. The CDR3 bases are TGTGCCAGCAGCCGAGACAGGAGCTCCTACAATGAGCAGTTCTTC.

The chain recombines TRBV6-1 with TRBJ2-5, with 10 bases identical to TRBD2. The CDR3 sequence is 17 residues long. Germline assignment: CDR1 MNHNS and CDR2 SASEGT. V lost 7 bases and J lost 5; bases outside the gene matches: 16. The CDR3 spells CASKEAWGSGGLETQYF. The CDR3 DNA is TGTGCCAGCAAGGAAGCGTGGGGTAGCGGGGGGTTGGAGACCCAGTACTTC.

The chain links TRBV28 to TRBJ1-1; 9 nucleotides agree with TRBD1. Germline V gives CDR1 MDHEN, CDR2 SYDVKM. V dropped 6 bases and J dropped 5; count of bases not matched to a gene: 4. The CDR3 sequence is 13 residues long. DNA for the CDR3: TGTGCCAGCAGGCTGACAGGGGGAACTGAAGCTTTCTTT. This encodes CASRLTGGTEAFF.

The chain joins TRBV15 to TRBJ2-7; the match to TRBD2 covers 10 bases. Trimming took 5 bases from V and 1 from J; bases not matched to a gene: 8. Germline lookup yields CDR1 LNHNV and CDR2 YYDKDF (reference sequence). The CDR3 runs to 16 residues. CDR3 sequence reads: CATSVRSGGLSYEQYF. CDR3 DNA: TGTGCCACCAGCGTCCGTAGCGGGGGGTTGTCCTACGAGCAGTACTTC. The complete variable domain, with remaining parts taken from reference TRBV15 and TRBJ2-7, reads DAMVIQNPRYQVTQFGKPVTLSCSQTLNHNVMYWYQQKSSQAPKLLFHYYDKDFNNEADTPDNFQSRRPNTSFCFLDIRSPGLGDTAMYLCATSVRSGGLSYEQYFGPGTRLTVT.

The chain carries TRBV18 and TRBJ1-5; D remains ambiguous. CDR1 KGHSH and CDR2 LQKENI come from the germline V gene. The CDR3 is 13 residues long. Trimming stripped 3 bases from V and 5 bases from J, with 8 bases between. The CDR3 DNA reads TGTGCCAGCTCACCGGGAGAAGATCAGCCCCAGCATTTT. Translated: CASSPGEDQPQHF.

The chain carries TRBV5-1 and TRBJ2-3, with D tentatively TRBD2 (7 bases). The CDR3 consists of 15 residues. Between the trimmed V and J ends, which lost 0 bases and 4 bases, there was a span of 12 bases. CDR1 and CDR2 from the germline V gene are SGHRS and YFSETQ. This CDR3 reads CASSLAGGLSDTQYF. The CDR3 nucleotides are TGCGCCAGCAGCTTGGCCGGGGGGCTATCAGATACGCAGTATTTT.

The chain links TRBV25-1 to TRBJ1-1; D unresolved. The CDR3 spans 18 residues. Germline assignment: CDR1 MGHDK and CDR2 SYGVNS. Trimming took 2 bases from V and 1 from J, leaving 20 bases between them. The CDR3 DNA is TGTGCCAGCAGTGAAGGATATAGCGGACGGCCTGAGAACACTGAAGCTTTCTTT. Translating it yields CASSEGYSGRPENTEAFF.

This clone was seen only a few times. This chain uses TRBV4-1 with TRBJ1-1; D might be TRBD1 (5 bases). Germline lookup yields CDR1 MGHRA and CDR2 YSYEKL. V was pared by 6 bases and J by 1 base, with 12 bases between. CDR3 length: 14 residues. CDR3 in DNA: TGCGCCAGCAGAGGTGGACAACCGAACACTGAAGCTTTCTTT. Translation gives CASRGGQPNTEAFF.

The chain is built from TRBV4-1 and TRBJ1-2; D is uncertain. V was cut by 0 bases and J by 2 bases, with 22 bases left in between. Germline-derived CDR1 and CDR2 are MGHRA and YSYEKL. The CDR3 spans 19 residues. This CDR3 is CASSQDFVQARWENYGYTF. The DNA for the CDR3 is TGCGCCAGCAGCCAAGATTTCGTTCAGGCCAGATGGGAGAACTATGGCTACACCTTC.

The chain uses TRBV5-6 and TRBJ2-2; TRBD2 matches at 13 bases. V gave up 2 bases and J gave up 5 bases; unmatched junction bases: 3. This CDR3 region has 16 residues. CDR1 SGHDT and CDR2 YYEEEE come from the germline V gene. CDR3 sequence (DNA): TGTGCCAGCAGCTTTCTACTAGCGGGGGGGACCGGGGAGCTGTTTTTT. Amino acid sequence: CASSFLLAGGTGELFF.

The chain is built from TRBV11-2 and TRBJ2-7; TRBD2 matches at 7 bases. With 4 bases clipped from V and 3 bases from J, the junction kept 6 bases outside the gene matches. This CDR3 is 14 amino acids long. The germline V gene has CDR1 SGHAT and CDR2 FQNNGV. This chain's CDR3 is CASSYRLAGYEQYF. As DNA, the CDR3 is TGTGCCAGCAGCTACAGACTAGCCGGCTACGAGCAGTACTTC.

The rearrangement links TRBV7-8 to TRBJ2-1, with a possible D match to TRBD2 (5 bases). CDR1 is SGHVS, CDR2 FQNEAQ, per germline. This CDR3 spans 15 amino acids. Trimming took off 5 bases at V and 7 bases at J, with 18 bases between the two ends. As DNA, the CDR3 is TGTGCCAGCAGCCCAGAGGTCCCGGGCGGGAATGAGCAGTTCTTC. It is translated as CASSPEVPGGNEQFF.

The V gene is TRBV28, the J gene TRBJ2-1; 16 nucleotides agree with TRBD2. The CDR3 is 16 amino acids. Germline CDR1 is MDHEN and CDR2 is SYDVKM. J gave up 5 bases and V 8 bases, and 6 bases lay outside the gene matches. This CDR3 is CASGTSGRGVDNEQFF. DNA of the CDR3: TGTGCCAGCGGGACTAGCGGGAGGGGTGTGGACAATGAGCAGTTCTTC.

This rearrangement joins TRBV4-1 to TRBJ1-4; 7 positions match TRBD1. The CDR3 has 15 residues. From germline, CDR1 is MGHRA and CDR2 YSYEKL. Trimming removed 1 base from V and 7 bases from J; junction bases left unmatched: 6. This CDR3 is CASSQVGTVGEKLFF. The DNA for the CDR3 is TGCGCCAGCAGCCAAGTAGGGACAGTGGGTGAAAAACTGTTTTTT.

The rearrangement uses TRBV2 and TRBJ2-1, with TRBD1 matching 9 bases. This CDR3 is built from 15 residues. Germline V gives CDR1 SNHLY, CDR2 FYNNEI. V trimming: 5 bases; J trimming: 5 bases; junction bases outside the gene matches: 7. CDR3 bases: TGTGCCAGCAGTTTCCGGGACAGGGTGAACAATGAGCAGTTCTTC. This translates into CASSFRDRVNNEQFF. Combining the CDR3 with reference TRBV2 and TRBJ2-1 gives the whole variable domain EPEVTQTPSHQVTQMGQEVILRCVPISNHLYFYWYRQILGQKVEFLVSFYNNEISEKSEIFDDQFSVERPDGSNFTLKIRSTKLEDSAMYFCASSFRDRVNNEQFFGPGTRLTVL.